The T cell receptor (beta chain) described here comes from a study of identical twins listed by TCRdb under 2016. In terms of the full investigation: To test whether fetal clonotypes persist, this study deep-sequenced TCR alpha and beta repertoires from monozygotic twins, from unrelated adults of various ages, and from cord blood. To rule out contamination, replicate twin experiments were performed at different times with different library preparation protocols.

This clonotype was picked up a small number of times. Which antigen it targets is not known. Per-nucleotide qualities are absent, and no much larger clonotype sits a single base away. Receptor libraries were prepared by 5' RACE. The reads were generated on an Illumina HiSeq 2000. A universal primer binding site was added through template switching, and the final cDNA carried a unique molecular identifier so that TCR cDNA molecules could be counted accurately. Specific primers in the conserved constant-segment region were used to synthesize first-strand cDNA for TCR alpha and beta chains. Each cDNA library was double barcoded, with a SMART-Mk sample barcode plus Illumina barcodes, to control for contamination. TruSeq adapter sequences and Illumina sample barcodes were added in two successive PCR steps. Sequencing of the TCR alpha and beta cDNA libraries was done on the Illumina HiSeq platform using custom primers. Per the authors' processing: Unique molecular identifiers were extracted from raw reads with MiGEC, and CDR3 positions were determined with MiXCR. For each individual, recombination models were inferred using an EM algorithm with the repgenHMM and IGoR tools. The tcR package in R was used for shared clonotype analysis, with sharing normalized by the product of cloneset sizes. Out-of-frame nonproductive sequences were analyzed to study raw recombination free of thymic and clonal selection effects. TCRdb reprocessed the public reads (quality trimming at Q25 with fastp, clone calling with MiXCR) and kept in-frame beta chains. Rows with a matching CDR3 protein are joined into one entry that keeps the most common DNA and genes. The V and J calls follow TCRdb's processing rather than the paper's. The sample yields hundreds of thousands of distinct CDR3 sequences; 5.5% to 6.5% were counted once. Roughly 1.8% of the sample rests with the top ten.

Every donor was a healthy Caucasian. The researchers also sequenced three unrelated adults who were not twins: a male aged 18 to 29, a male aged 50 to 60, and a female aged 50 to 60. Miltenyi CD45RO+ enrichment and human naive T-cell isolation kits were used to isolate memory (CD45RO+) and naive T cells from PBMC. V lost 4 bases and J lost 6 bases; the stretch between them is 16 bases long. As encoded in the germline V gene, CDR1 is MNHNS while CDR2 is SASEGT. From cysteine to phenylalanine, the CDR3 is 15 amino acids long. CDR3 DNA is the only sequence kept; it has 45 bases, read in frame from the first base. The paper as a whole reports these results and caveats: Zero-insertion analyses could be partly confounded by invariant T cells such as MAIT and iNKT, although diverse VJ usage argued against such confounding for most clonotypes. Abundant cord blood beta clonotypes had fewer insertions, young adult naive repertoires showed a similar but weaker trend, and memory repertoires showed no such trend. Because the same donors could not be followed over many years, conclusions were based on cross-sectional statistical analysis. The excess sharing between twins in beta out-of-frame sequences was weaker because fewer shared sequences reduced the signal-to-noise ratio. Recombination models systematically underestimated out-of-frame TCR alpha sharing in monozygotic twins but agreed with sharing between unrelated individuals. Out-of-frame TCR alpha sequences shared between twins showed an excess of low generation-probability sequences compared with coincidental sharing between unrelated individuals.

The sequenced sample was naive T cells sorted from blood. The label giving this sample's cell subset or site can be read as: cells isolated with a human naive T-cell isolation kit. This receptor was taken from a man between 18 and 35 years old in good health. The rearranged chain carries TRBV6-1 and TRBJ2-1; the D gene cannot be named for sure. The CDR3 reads CASSAMGSVANEQFF. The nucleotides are TGTGCCAGCAGTGCCATGGGATCGGTCGCCAATGAGCAGTTCTTC.